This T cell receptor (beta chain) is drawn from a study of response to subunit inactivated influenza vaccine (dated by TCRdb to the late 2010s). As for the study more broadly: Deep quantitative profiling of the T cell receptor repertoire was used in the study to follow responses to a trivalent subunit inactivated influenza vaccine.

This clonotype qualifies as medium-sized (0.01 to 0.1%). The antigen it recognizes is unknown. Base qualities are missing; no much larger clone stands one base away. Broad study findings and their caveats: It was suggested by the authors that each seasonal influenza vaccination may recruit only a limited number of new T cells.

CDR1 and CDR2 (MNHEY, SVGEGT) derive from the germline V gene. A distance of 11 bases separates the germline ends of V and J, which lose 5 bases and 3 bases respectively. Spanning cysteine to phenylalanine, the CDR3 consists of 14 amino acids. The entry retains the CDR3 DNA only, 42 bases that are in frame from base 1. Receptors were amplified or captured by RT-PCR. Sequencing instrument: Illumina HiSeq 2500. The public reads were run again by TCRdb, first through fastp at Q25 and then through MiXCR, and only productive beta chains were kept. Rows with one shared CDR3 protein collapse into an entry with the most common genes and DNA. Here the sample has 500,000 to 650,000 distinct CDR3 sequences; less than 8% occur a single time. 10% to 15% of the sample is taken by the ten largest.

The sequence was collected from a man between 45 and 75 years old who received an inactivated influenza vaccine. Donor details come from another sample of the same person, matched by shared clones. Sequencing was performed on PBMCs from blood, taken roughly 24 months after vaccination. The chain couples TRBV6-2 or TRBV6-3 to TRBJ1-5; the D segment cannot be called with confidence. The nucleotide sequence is TGTGCCAGCAGTCGGAGGGCTGACAATCAGCCCCAGCATTTT. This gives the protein CASSRRADNQPQHF.